This TCR beta chain was obtained from a study of blood T cells in healthy people across ages (dated by TCRdb to 2015 to 2017). Regarding the complete study: In model experiments, template switching captured roughly one uniquely barcoded TCR beta cDNA molecule for every two T cells. Age-related changes in TCR beta repertoire diversity were measured in the study by deep sequencing normalized with unique cDNA molecular identifiers. Four age groups were formed from the donors: young (average approximately 16 years), middle-aged (just under 40), aged (about 68) and long-lived (around 82). Two additional independent replicas of 1 million unique cDNA reads from the same blood draw were analyzed for two donors (one aged 18 to 30 and one aged 80 or older). The investigation overall reported the following: The percentage of naive T cells measured by flow cytometry correlated strongly with observed TCR beta diversity. Compared with the aged group, the long-lived group had more naive CD4+ T cells, fewer expanded clones and increased TCR diversity, suggesting age selection. Because the CMV infection status of the donors was unknown, age-related changes in expanded clonotypes may potentially have been confounded. Total diversity estimates from one million sequenced T cells were considered lower bounds and underestimates. Because profiling used bulk unsorted PBMCs, naive and antigen-experienced compartments could not be compared conclusively. Observed TCR beta diversity per million T cells fell roughly linearly with age, and a significant reduction was already apparent by age around 36.

Libraries came from 5' RACE. Sequencing used an Illumina HiSeq 2500. A second roughly 7 to 11 cycle PCR used a sample-barcoded 5' primer and a J-beta primer mix. A unique molecular identifier was introduced onto each TCR beta cDNA molecule by a template-switch 5' adaptor carrying 12 random nucleotides. At least 2.5 million CDR3-containing paired-end reads were obtained from each sample. First-strand cDNA synthesis was performed from all RNA using the Mint cDNA synthesis kit, with priming by a TRBC-specific oligonucleotide. Following uracil-DNA glycosylase treatment, a first 18-cycle PCR with universal primers M1SS and BC2_uni_R was performed on all cDNA. As for the original processing: Each sample was normalized by randomly selecting 1 million high-quality reads, each carrying a distinct molecular identifier. Instead of being binned into consensus sequences, reads with shared molecular identifiers were discarded. CDR3 identification, clonotype clustering and error correction used MiTCR with a Q25 quality threshold and the strictest error-elimination algorithm. A nonparametric unseen species model with Euler transformation was used to estimate lower-bound total TCR beta diversity. TCRdb reanalyzed the raw reads on its own, using fastp at Q25 for trimming and MiXCR for clone calling, and kept in-frame beta chains. Records with the same CDR3 protein are collapsed into one entry carrying the most frequent genes and DNA. These V and J calls originate from TCRdb's pipeline instead of the authors' own analysis. The sample table lists around 1,000,000 distinct CDR3 sequences, about 23% of them with a count of one. The biggest ten clones account for around 0.75% of the sample.

Reading the germline V gene (reference sequence) gives CDR1 DFQATT and CDR2 SNEGSKA. The CDR3 holds 11 amino acids from the cysteine to the phenylalanine. Just the 33-base CDR3 DNA is kept, in frame starting at base 1. V ends up 5 bases short and J 11 bases short, with an unmatched junction base count of 8. About this clonotype: Its antigen target is currently unknown. The input lacks base qualities; no much larger clone sits a single base away.

The roughly 39 donors, aged about 6 to 100 years, were systemically healthy Caucasian individuals from Russia. Each donor gave 8 to 10 milliliters of peripheral blood, collected into EDTA-treated Vacutainer tubes. PBMCs were isolated by Ficoll-Paque density-gradient centrifugation, with at least 6 million obtained per sample. Trizol reagent was used to extract total RNA from the PBMCs, yielding at least 6 micrograms per sample. The percentages of naive CD45RAhigh/CD27high T cells were determined by flow cytometry on a PBMC aliquot from every donor. This same sample was also taken into another study, of T cells of mothers and their children. As noted in the second study: The donors were nine systemically healthy Caucasian individuals, made up of three mothers and their six children. cDNA synthesis consumed the entire amount of extracted RNA, loaded at about 1.5 ug RNA in each 15 ul reaction. In the second PCR, the M1S primer introduced both the sample barcodes and 2-4 random nucleotides. Over 8 million TCR beta CDR3 reads were obtained for each mother, and 2.5 million to 3 million reads were obtained for each child. TCR recombination output is similarly shaped by thymic selection in related and unrelated pairs, with a minor effect exerted by inherited differences. Normalized repertoire overlap was always slightly but never significantly higher in related than unrelated mother-child pairs. No persistent microchimeric T cell clones were detected, at a sensitivity of roughly 100 clones per million clonotypes. Deep NGS was used in the study to compare the TCR beta repertoires of mothers and children and to look for features that separate related mother-child pairs from unrelated individuals. Mothers averaged roughly 36 +/- 4 years of age and children averaged around 10 +/- 4 years. Libraries were sequenced on Illumina HiSeq 2000 with 100+100 nt paired-end reads after adapter ligation with NEBNext reagents. To prevent cross-contamination, the mother and child libraries were prepared one month apart and sequenced in separate runs. Each donor had between about 500,000 and 2,100,000 distinct TCR beta clonotypes identified. Naive TCR beta clonotypes were estimated from low-frequency clonotypes matched to each donor's FACS-determined naive share, without sorting.

The chain employs TRBV20-1 and TRBJ1-2; 7 of the junction bases match TRBD1. Sequenced sample: blood. The sequence derives from a girl aged 2 to 9 in good health. The CDR3 sequence is CSAWDSLGYTF. The DNA sequence is TGCAGTGCTTGGGACAGCTTAGGGTACACCTTC.